Sequencing of this TCR beta chain was carried out in a study of T cells in Graves' hyperthyroidism and ophthalmopathy (dated by TCRdb to the late 2010s). Some background on the complete study: Peripheral blood was collected at initial diagnosis, before any treatment. An independent validation cohort of 18 to 20 hyperthyroidism patients and some 15 patients who later progressed to ophthalmopathy tested prospective prediction of ophthalmopathy. The paper reports TCR Vbeta CDR3 sequencing of more than 120 peripheral blood samples: approximately 41 ophthalmopathy, fewer than 85 hyperthyroidism and 17 progressor patients. In six Graves' hyperthyroidism patients, the study also compared T-cell repertoires from thyroid tissue with T-cell repertoires from blood. For training and testing, the 100 or so patients in the discovery cohort were randomly divided in a 7:3 ratio. TCR V-J signatures able to tell the groups apart were searched for in a discovery cohort of 95 to 100 patients, of whom more than 40 had Graves' ophthalmopathy and 57 had stable Graves' hyperthyroidism. After sampling, hyperthyroidism patients received methimazole starting at 30 mg daily, and ophthalmopathy patients received high-dose intravenous methylprednisolone.

V loses 9 bases of germline sequence and J loses 11 bases, and the interval between the two ends is 16 bases. There are 11 amino acids in the CDR3, from cysteine to phenylalanine inclusive. Only the CDR3 region is kept as DNA, spanning 33 bases read in frame from base 1. On this clonotype: Its antigen is currently not known. Base quality data are lacking; no much larger clone is found one base away.

Summary of the overall study and its limitations: Sample size was not statistically predetermined, and investigators were not blinded to group allocation. Blood samples also contained most of the expanded thyroid clonotypes (frequency above 0.001), which suggests that blood repertoires may reflect thyroid immune responses. In validation, the model predicted progression to ophthalmopathy with over 60% sensitivity and less than 80% specificity, a median of about 6 months before onset. Ophthalmopathy was separated from stable hyperthyroidism by a 13 V-J signature model, with 85% to 90% sensitivity and just over 81% specificity obtained in cross-validation and 80%/75% obtained in testing.

The TCR beta CDR3 regions were amplified from RNA transcripts. The TCR CDR3 was subjected to a first round of RT-PCR using the HTBI primer set and the Qiagen OneStep RT-PCR kit. Libraries were constructed in a second round of multiplex PCR, after which size selection and purification were carried out. The libraries were sequenced on an Illumina HiSeq2000 using paired-end 100 bp reads. Per the original workflow: SOAPnuke was used to process the raw data, removing reads that contained adapters or uncalled bases, had a mean Phred below 15, or lacked an exact match to the constant primer or identifier. High-quality paired reads were merged with COPE v1.2.5, and unique nucleotide sequences were defined as clonotypes. MiTCR v1.1 was used to align the clonotypes against IMGT TRBV, TRBD and TRBJ reference segments. Analysis was restricted to V-J combinations with a frequency above 0.0001, which covered about 99% of repertoires. The TCS score was defined as the ratio of F50 (clonal expansion) to E x V (chaos), calculated using BLOSUM62-based TCRdist between CDR3 peptides within each V-J. Welch's t-statistics and random forest reduced around 520 V-J features to fewer than 15, which were used in a naive Bayes classifier (R e1071). TCRdb's own reprocessing of the public reads used fastp at Q25 and MiXCR and kept productive beta chains. Rows with a matching CDR3 protein are joined into one entry that keeps the most common DNA and genes. These V and J calls are TCRdb output, not the study's own analysis. Here the sample has roughly 500,000 distinct CDR3 sequences; roughly 24% occur a single time. The ten most abundant clones make up approximately 10% of the sample.

Ophthalmopathy patients had moderately to severely active disease, with a Clinical Activity Score of 3 or more, a NOSPECS grade of 4 or more, and a disease duration of less than 3 months. The study excluded patients with uncontrolled infections, other autoimmune diseases, pregnancy or lactation. Diagnoses relied on clinical symptoms, serum thyroxine and TRAb, thyroid ultrasound and orbital computed tomography. PBMCs were separated from 10 ml of fresh peripheral blood using Ficoll-Paque density gradient centrifugation. Total RNA was extracted using Trizol reagent, and RNA quality was assessed on an Agilent 2100 Bioanalyzer.

The clonotype was recovered from a woman in her thirties with Graves' ophthalmopathy. The chain employs TRBV12-3 or TRBV12-4 and TRBJ1-1, with the identity of the D gene unclear. The sequenced sample was blood. The base sequence is TGTGCCAGTTCCCGTGAGGGCAGGGCTTTCTTT. Translated, it reads CASSREGRAFF.